Below, 17 T cell receptor beta chains from the same sample are listed, as sequenced in a study of OX40 agonist ivuxolimab in advanced cancers. Generated by immunoSEQ multiplex PCR, the TCRdb table keeps only in-frame clones and is missing some. The data contain more than 60,000 clones, approximately 83% of them seen just once; the ten biggest clones take up roughly 4.5%. This sample comprised CD4+ or CD8+ T cells sorted from blood, obtained in a trial of the OX40 agonist ivuxolimab. These receptors were obtained from an adult with an advanced solid tumor such as melanoma, head and neck, liver or kidney cancer.

The rearrangement links TRBV5-6 to TRBJ2-2, with D maybe TRBD1 (6 bases). This CDR3 has 17 amino acids. Germline values: CDR1 SGHDT, CDR2 YYEEEE. Trimming took off 4 bases at V and 3 bases at J, with 19 bases between the two ends. The CDR3: CASSRPVSNRDTGELFF. The DNA for the CDR3 is TGTGCCAGCAGCCGCCCCGTCTCGAACAGGGACACCGGGGAGCTGTTTTTT.

The genes are TRBV12-5 and TRBJ1-1, with D possibly TRBD1 on 5 matching bases. The germline CDR1 and CDR2 sequences are LGHNT and FRNRAP. V shed 0 bases and J shed 0 bases, with 11 bases lying between them. This CDR3 has 16 amino acids. For the CDR3, the DNA is TGTGCTAGTGGTTTGGTACCCCCAGGGATGAACACTGAAGCTTTCTTT. Protein: CASGLVPPGMNTEAFF.

The CDR3 DNA is TGTGCCAGCAGCTTGACTAGCGGGGGAGACCAAGAGACCCAGTACTTC. This codes for CASSLTSGGDQETQYF. This sequence joins TRBV7-3 and TRBJ2-5; 12 nucleotides align to TRBD2. With 3 bases clipped from V and 0 bases from J, the junction kept 2 bases outside the gene matches. Germline CDR1 SGHTA, CDR2 FQGTGA. CDR3 length: 16 residues.

The chain carries TRBV10-3 and TRBJ2-7; D ambiguous. Germline CDR1 and CDR2: ENHRY and SYGVKD. This CDR3 has 12 residues. V was clipped by 6 bases and J by 0 bases, with 6 bases between them. CDR3 sequence reads: CAISRSSYEQYF. DNA of the CDR3: TGTGCCATCAGCAGGAGCTCCTACGAGCAGTACTTC.

This clone was detected once. The gene calls are TRBV11-2 and TRBJ1-1; D possibly corresponds to TRBD1 (6 bases). Germline CDR1 SGHAT, CDR2 FQNNGV. Deletions cut 5 bases from V and 7 bases from J, with 14 bases between. This CDR3 contains 13 residues. CDR3 sequence: CASSAERGGEAFF. For the CDR3, the DNA is TGTGCCAGCAGCGCAGAGAGAGGGGGTGAAGCTTTCTTT.

The V and J genes are TRBV6-1 and TRBJ2-3; 7 bases are a match to TRBD2. CDR1 MNHNS and CDR2 SASEGT come from the germline V gene. This CDR3 spans 14 amino acids. With 8 bases clipped from V and 0 bases from J, the junction kept 5 bases outside the gene matches. CDR3 amino acids: CASEWGGSTDTQYF. In DNA form, the CDR3 reads TGTGCCAGCGAGTGGGGAGGGAGCACAGATACGCAGTATTTT.

This clone turned up a few times. The V call is TRBV5-6, the J call TRBJ1-5; 9 bases map to TRBD1. The junction had 10 bases not matched to a gene; V was cut back by 0 bases and J by 6 bases. The germline V gene has CDR1 SGHDT and CDR2 YYEEEE. The CDR3 has 17 residues. CDR3 nucleotides: TGTGCCAGCAGCTTGGCCGGGGGGACAGGGATGCGTCAGCCCCAGCATTTT. Its protein is CASSLAGGTGMRQPQHF.

V and J are TRBV10-3 and TRBJ2-3; 13 bases are shared with TRBD2. There are 14 residues in the CDR3. Germline V CDR1 and CDR2: ENHRY, SYGVKD. Trimming took 5 bases from V and 5 from J; bases not matched to a gene: 1. CDR3 region: CAISTSGGVDTQYF. The CDR3, as DNA: TGTGCCATCAGTACTAGCGGGGGGGTAGATACGCAGTATTTT.

The chain carries TRBV19 and TRBJ2-3; 9 positions match TRBD1. Germline values: CDR1 LNHDA, CDR2 SQIVND (reference sequence). The CDR3 sequence is 16 residues long. V dropped 5 bases and J dropped 4; count of bases not matched to a gene: 10. As DNA, the CDR3 is TGTGCCAGTAGTTACCCAGAACAGGGGGCACCAGATACGCAGTATTTT. Translation gives CASSYPEQGAPDTQYF.

For the CDR3, the DNA is TGTGCCACCAGCAGGGCAGGGGACGCAAAGTACGAGCAGTACTTC. This codes for CATSRAGDAKYEQYF. The chain is built from TRBV15 and TRBJ2-7, with a tentative D call TRBD1 (6 bases). V lost 3 bases, J lost 4 bases, and 16 bases lay in between. This CDR3 is 15 amino acids long. Germline CDR1 reads LNHNV; CDR2 reads YYDKDF (reference sequence).

CDR3 sequence reads: CASHYRGEPYEQYF. The CDR3 DNA reads as TGTGCCAGCCATTATCGGGGCGAGCCCTACGAGCAGTACTTC. The chain carries TRBV21-1 and TRBJ2-7. TRBV21-1 is given as a pseudogene. The CDR3 runs 14 residues.

This chain connects TRBV7-3 to TRBJ2-7; D perhaps matches TRBD2 (6 bases). V gave up 5 bases and J gave up 4 bases, with 12 bases separating them. Per the germline V gene, CDR1 is SGHTA and CDR2 is FQGTGA. The CDR3 runs 13 residues. In DNA form, the CDR3 reads TGTGCCAGCAGCGTCCGGGACTCATACGAGCAGTACTTC. It is translated as CASSVRDSYEQYF.

In DNA form, the CDR3 reads TGTGCCAGCAGCACCGGGGATCTCACTGAAGCTTTCTTT. Its translation is CASSTGDLTEAFF. The V and J genes are TRBV5-4 and TRBJ1-1, with D hard to call. The V end lost 4 bases, the J end lost 4 bases, and 11 bases lay between the germline ends. Germline V gene lookup returns CDR1 SGHNT and CDR2 YYREEE (reference sequence). CDR3 length equals 13 residues.

This chain joins TRBV6-5 and TRBJ2-5; D possibly corresponds to TRBD2 (6 bases). The ends were cut back, 4 bases at V and 5 bases at J, with 14 bases in the middle. This CDR3 is 14 amino acids long. Germline CDR1 is MNHEY and CDR2 is SVGAGI. The CDR3 here is CASSSITGVETQYF. Written as DNA, the CDR3 is TGTGCCAGCAGTTCCATCACGGGGGTGGAGACCCAGTACTTC.

This clone was seen just once. The rearrangement joins TRBV11-3 to TRBJ2-7, with 7 bases fitting TRBD1. In germline, CDR1 is SGHNT, CDR2 YENEEA. This CDR3 region has 12 residues. The V and J ends lost 5 bases and 4 bases, in that order; junction bases with no gene match: 2. CDR3 in DNA: TGTGCCAGCAGCGAGGGGGCATACGAGCAGTACTTC. This gives the protein CASSEGAYEQYF.

This clone appeared once. The chain combines TRBV4-1 with TRBJ2-2; D is undetermined. Trimming shortened V by 0 bases and J by 0 bases, and 14 bases separated the two germline ends. The CDR3 totals 18 residues. CDR1 MGHRA and CDR2 YSYEKL come from the germline V gene. CDR3 amino acids: CASSQDPGTSSNTGELFF. The CDR3, as DNA: TGCGCCAGCAGCCAAGATCCGGGCACATCATCGAACACCGGGGAGCTGTTTTTT.

The chain combines TRBV2 with TRBJ2-5; D is perhaps TRBD1 (5 bases). V was clipped by 7 bases and J by 3 bases, with 6 bases between them. The CDR3 runs 11 residues. Germline V lookup: CDR1 SNHLY, CDR2 FYNNEI. In nucleotides, the CDR3 is TGTGCCAGCACCAGGGAAGAGACCCAGTACTTC. Translating it yields CASTREETQYF. The whole variable domain, filled in from reference TRBV2 and TRBJ2-5, reads EPEVTQTPSHQVTQMGQEVILRCVPISNHLYFYWYRQILGQKVEFLVSFYNNEISEKSEIFDDQFSVERPDGSNFTLKIRSTKLEDSAMYFCASTREETQYFGPGTRLLVL.